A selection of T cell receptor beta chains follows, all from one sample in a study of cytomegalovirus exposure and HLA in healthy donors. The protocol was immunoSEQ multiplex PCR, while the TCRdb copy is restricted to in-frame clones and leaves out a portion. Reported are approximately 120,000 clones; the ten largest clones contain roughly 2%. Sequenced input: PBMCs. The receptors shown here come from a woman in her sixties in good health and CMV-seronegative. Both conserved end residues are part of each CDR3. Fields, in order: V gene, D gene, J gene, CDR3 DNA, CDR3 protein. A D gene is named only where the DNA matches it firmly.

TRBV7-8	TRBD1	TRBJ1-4	TGTGCCAGCAGGGGGTGGGACAGGGACGAAAAACTGTTTTTT	CASRGWDRDEKLFF
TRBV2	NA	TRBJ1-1	TGTGCCAGCAGTGAGTTTGGGGGGGGGAACACTGAAGCTTTCTTT	CASSEFGGGNTEAFF
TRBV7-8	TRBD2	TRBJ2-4	TGTGCCAGCAGCTTGCGGGGGGCCAAAAACATTCAGTACTTC	CASSLRGAKNIQYF
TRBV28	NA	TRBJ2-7	TGTGCCAGCAGCCCAGGACTCTCCTACGAGCAGTACTTC	CASSPGLSYEQYF
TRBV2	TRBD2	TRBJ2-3	TGTGCCAGCAAGCGGAGCAGCGGGAGTTGGTCAGATACGCAGTATTTT	CASKRSSGSWSDTQYF
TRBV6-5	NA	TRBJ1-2	TGTGCCAGCAAAGGGGGTAAGAGGGCCGATGGCTACACCTTC	CASKGGKRADGYTF
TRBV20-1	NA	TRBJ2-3	TGCAGTGCTTCCCGGACAGATACGCAGTATTTT	CSASRTDTQYF
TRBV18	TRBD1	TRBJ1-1	TGTGCCAGCTCAATGGACAGGGTCGATTCTGAAGCTTTCTTT	CASSMDRVDSEAFF
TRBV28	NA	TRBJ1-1	TGTGCCAGCAGGTCGGGAGCCGTAAGAGGGGACACTGAAGCTTTCTTT	CASRSGAVRGDTEAFF
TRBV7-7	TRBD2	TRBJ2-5	TGTGCTAGCAGCTTAGGGGACAGAGCGGGGGGCCAAGAGACCCAGTACTTC	CASSLGDRAGGQETQYF
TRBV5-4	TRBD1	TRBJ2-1	TGTGCCAGCAGGGCCGGGACAGCATACAATGAGCAGTTCTTC	CASRAGTAYNEQFF
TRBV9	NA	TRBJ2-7	TGTGCCAGCAGCGTAGCGGACACCCCATCGAAGCGCTACGAGCAGTACTTC	CASSVADTPSKRYEQYF
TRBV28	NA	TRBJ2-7	TGTGCCAGCAGTTTTAGGGGCGAGCAGTACTTC	CASSFRGEQYF
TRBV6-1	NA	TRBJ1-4	TGTGCCAGCAGTGAGAGGGCCCTGGGAAAACTGTTTTTT	CASSERALGKLFF
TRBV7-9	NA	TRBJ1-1	TGTGCCAGCAGCTTGCCACAGGTTAACACTGAAGCTTTCTTT	CASSLPQVNTEAFF
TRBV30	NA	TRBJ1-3	TGTGCCTGGAGTAGGCAGGGGCTATCTGGAAACACCATATATTTT	CAWSRQGLSGNTIYF
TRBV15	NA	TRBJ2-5	TGTGCCACCGCCCCTGTGGCACAAGAGACCCAGTACTTC	CATAPVAQETQYF
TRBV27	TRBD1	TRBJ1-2	TGTGCCAGCGGGACCCGGACAGGGGCCGAAGCTAACTATGGCTACACCTTC	CASGTRTGAEANYGYTF
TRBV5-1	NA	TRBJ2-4	TGCGCCAGCAGCTTGGCCCGACCTCTAAGACAGAAGCAAAACATTCAGTACTTC	CASSLARPLRQKQNIQYF
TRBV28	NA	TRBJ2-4	TGTGCCAGCAGGGTGACACAGGGAACCAAAAACATTCAGTACTTC	CASRVTQGTKNIQYF
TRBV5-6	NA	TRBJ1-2	TGTGCCAGCAGCCCTTACGGGAAACTCTATGGCTACACCTTC	CASSPYGKLYGYTF
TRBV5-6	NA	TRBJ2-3	TGTGCCAGCAGCCTGACTAGCACAGATACGCAGTATTTT	CASSLTSTDTQYF
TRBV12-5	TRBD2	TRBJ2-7	TGTGCTAGTGGTCCCCAAGCGGGAGGGGTTTACGAGCAGTACTTC	CASGPQAGGVYEQYF
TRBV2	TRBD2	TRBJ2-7	TGTGCCAGCAGTGAAGGGCTAGCGGGCTACGAGCAGTACTTC	CASSEGLAGYEQYF
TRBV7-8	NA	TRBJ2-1	TGTGCCAGCAGCTTAGGCGGGTCCTACAATGAGCAGTTCTTC	CASSLGGSYNEQFF
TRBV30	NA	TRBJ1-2	TGTGCCTGGAGTGTAGGTCCGGGTCTCGGCTACACCTTC	CAWSVGPGLGYTF
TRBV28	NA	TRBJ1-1	TGTGCCAGCAGCCAACAGGGAAGCGTTGACACTGAAGCTTTCTTT	CASSQQGSVDTEAFF
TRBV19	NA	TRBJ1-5	TGTGCCAGTACCCCGGTGGAGCGGGTAAAGCCCCAGCATTTT	CASTPVERVKPQHF
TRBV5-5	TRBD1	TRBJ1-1	TGTGCCAGCAGCTTGGAGGGGGGACAGGGCAGCACTGAAGCTTTCTTT	CASSLEGGQGSTEAFF
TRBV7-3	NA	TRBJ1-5	TGTGCCAGCAGAGTGCGGGACGGGCAGCCCCAGCATTTT	CASRVRDGQPQHF
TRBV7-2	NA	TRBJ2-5	TGTGCCAGCAGCTTAGATCAGGGTCGGGAGACCCAGTACTTC	CASSLDQGRETQYF
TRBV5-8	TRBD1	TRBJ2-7	TGTGCCAGCACCCTAACCGGGACAGGAATCTACGAGCAGTACTTC	CASTLTGTGIYEQYF
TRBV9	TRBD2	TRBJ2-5	TGTGCCAGCAGCGTAGAAGCTAGCGGGGGGGCCAGGGAGACCCAGTACTTC	CASSVEASGGARETQYF
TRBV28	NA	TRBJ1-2	TGTGCCAGCAGTTCGCAGACAGGTGTCACTTACTATGGCTACACCTTC	CASSSQTGVTYYGYTF
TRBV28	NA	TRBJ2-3	TGTGCCAGCAGTCCCCAGGGGTCGGGCACAGATACGCAGTATTTT	CASSPQGSGTDTQYF
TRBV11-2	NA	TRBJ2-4	TGTGCCAGCAGCTTTGGAGGGGACGGTGGCATTCAGTACTTC	CASSFGGDGGIQYF
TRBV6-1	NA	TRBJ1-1	TGTGCCAGCATCAGAGGAGCAGGGTACCCTGAAGCTTTCTTT	CASIRGAGYPEAFF
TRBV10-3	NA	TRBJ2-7	TGTGCCATCAGTGAGGCAGGGCTAGGGGACGAGCAGTACTTC	CAISEAGLGDEQYF
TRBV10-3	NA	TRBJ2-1	TGTGCCACCCTCCGACGGACAGTCTCCTACAATGAGCAGTTCTTC	CATLRRTVSYNEQFF
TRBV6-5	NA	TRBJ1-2	TGTGCCAGCAGTGACCGGGAGCCCCTTCACGGCTACACCTTC	CASSDREPLHGYTF
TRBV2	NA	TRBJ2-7	TGTGCCAGCAGCACGCGGGGTCCCTCCTACGAGCAGTACTTC	CASSTRGPSYEQYF
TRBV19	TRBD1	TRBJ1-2	TGTGCCAGTATCCCGGGACAGGGGGCGGCCGGCTACACCTTC	CASIPGQGAAGYTF
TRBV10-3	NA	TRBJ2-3	TGTGCCATCAGTGAGTCCGCGGGTTTCGCAGATACGCAGTATTTT	CAISESAGFADTQYF
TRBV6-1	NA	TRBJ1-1	TGTGCCAGCAGTGAAAAGTATGTAGGCGGAGGGGAGGGGACTGAAGCTTTCTTT	CASSEKYVGGGEGTEAFF
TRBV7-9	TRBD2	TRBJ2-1	TGTGCCAGCAGCTCGCCTCTTAGCGGGAGCTCCTACAATGAGCAGTTCTTC	CASSSPLSGSSYNEQFF
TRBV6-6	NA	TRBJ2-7	TGTGCCAGCAGCCCCAGGGTGGCTGTAAGCTCCTACGAGCAGTACTTC	CASSPRVAVSSYEQYF
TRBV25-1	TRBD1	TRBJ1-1	TGTGCCAGCAGTACACTGGACAGGATGAATGAAGCTTTCTTT	CASSTLDRMNEAFF